Presented here are 17 T cell receptor beta chains from one specimen sequenced in a study of blood T cell repertoires in COVID-19. Repertoires were generated with immunoSEQ multiplex PCR, while TCRdb's copy carries only in-frame clones and drops some. Among tens of thousands of clones listed, about 88% were seen once. Sequencing input: peripheral blood. The receptor set was obtained from a man older than 75 with acute or convalescent COVID-19.

The J gene is TRBJ2-1, the V gene TRBV11-2; no definite D call. V was cut by 0 bases and J by 0 bases, with 6 bases left in between. The CDR3 runs to 15 residues. Germline V gene sequence: CDR1 SGHAT, CDR2 FQNNGV. The CDR3 protein is CASSLEAGSYNEQFF. The CDR3 coding sequence is TGTGCCAGCAGCTTAGAGGCAGGCTCCTACAATGAGCAGTTCTTC.

The chain recombines TRBV10-1 with TRBJ2-2, with D possibly matching TRBD1 (6 bases). The CDR3 sequence is 14 residues long. Germline V lookup: CDR1 WNHNN, CDR2 SYGVQD (reference sequence). Trimming pared 5 bases from V and 4 bases from J, leaving 11 bases between. CDR3 loop: CASSWDKLTGELFF. The CDR3 DNA is TGCGCCAGCAGTTGGGACAAGCTCACCGGGGAGCTGTTTTTT.

This chain joins TRBV5-1 and TRBJ2-5, with TRBD1 matching over 10 bases. CDR3 length equals 15 residues. The ends lost 4 bases at V and 5 bases at J; junction bases unmatched: 8. Germline V lookup: CDR1 SGHRS, CDR2 YFSETQ. Written as DNA, the CDR3 is TGCGCCAGCAGCCCAGAAGGACAGGGGGGGGAGACCCAGTACTTC. Encoded protein: CASSPEGQGGETQYF.

The sample holds one count of this clone. J is TRBJ2-7 and V is TRBV7-2, with D unclear. The CDR3 length is 14 residues. The germline V gene encodes CDR1 SGHTA and CDR2 FQGNSA. The V gene lost 6 bases and the J gene lost 1 base, with 13 bases spanning the gap. CDR3: CASSWARESYEQYF. CDR3 DNA sequence: TGTGCCAGCAGTTGGGCTCGAGAATCCTACGAGCAGTACTTC.

The chain recombines TRBV2 with TRBJ2-7; 7 bases are a match to TRBD1. Germline trimming cut 5 bases from V and 0 bases from J; bases unmatched to any gene: 4. Germline CDR1 SNHLY, CDR2 FYNNEI. The CDR3 has 14 amino acids. The CDR3 DNA is TGTGCCAGCAGTCCGAGGGGGCACTCCTACGAGCAGTACTTC. The encoded protein is CASSPRGHSYEQYF.

The chain couples TRBV19 to TRBJ2-2; D possibly corresponds to TRBD1 (6 bases). V lost 6 bases to trimming and J lost 4 bases, with 15 bases between them. In germline, CDR1 is LNHDA, CDR2 SQIVND (reference sequence). CDR3 length equals 15 residues. CDR3 nucleotides: TGTGCCAGTAGACCCCTGGGGGCGGTCACCGGGGAGCTGTTTTTT. Its protein product is CASRPLGAVTGELFF.

The chain has TRBV2 and TRBJ1-2, with TRBD1 matching over 7 bases. The CDR3 sequence is 14 residues long. The V segment lost 2 bases and the J segment 8 bases; nucleotides outside the gene matches: 8. CDR1 SNHLY and CDR2 FYNNEI come from the germline V gene. Here the CDR3 DNA reads TGTGCCAGCAGTGAATTCGACAGGGCCGACGGCTACACCTTC. This codes for CASSEFDRADGYTF.

There are a few counts of this clone. The gene calls are TRBV2 and TRBJ1-4; 7 bases are a match to TRBD1. Germline loops: CDR1 SNHLY, CDR2 FYNNEI. The CDR3 is 15 residues long. Trimming at V came to 4 bases and at J to 8 bases, leaving 10 bases not matched to a gene. The chain's CDR3 is CASSGDRAAAEKLFF. The CDR3 DNA follows: TGTGCCAGCAGTGGAGACAGGGCCGCGGCCGAAAAACTGTTTTTT.

This sequence joins TRBV10-3 and TRBJ2-5; D ambiguous. Germline lookup yields CDR1 ENHRY and CDR2 SYGVKD. V was clipped by 0 bases and J by 2 bases, with 10 bases between them. This CDR3 contains 15 residues. The CDR3 region has the DNA TGTGCCATCAGTGAGTCGTCCGGCGGTCAAGAGACCCAGTACTTC. Translated: CAISESSGGQETQYF.

The chain recombines TRBV12-5 with TRBJ2-3, with TRBD2 matching over 11 bases. Germline V gene data show CDR1 as LGHNT and CDR2 as FRNRAP. Trimming cost V 3 bases and J 2 bases; bases outside gene matches: 10. This CDR3 contains 18 residues. Written as DNA, the CDR3 is TGTGCTAGTGGTTTATTGGCCGGACTAGCGGGTTCCACAGATACGCAGTATTTT. Protein: CASGLLAGLAGSTDTQYF.

For the CDR3, the DNA is TGTGCCAGCAGTCGGTTCGGGTATAATTCACCCCTCCACTTT. Encoded protein: CASSRFGYNSPLHF. The V call is TRBV6-5, the J call TRBJ1-6; D is unclear. Trimming removed 5 bases at V and 4 bases at J, with 9 bases between. Germline loops: CDR1 MNHEY, CDR2 SVGAGI. The CDR3 extends over 14 amino acids.

This clone is judged medium-sized (0.01 to 0.1%). The J gene is TRBJ1-2, the V gene TRBV5-1, with 9 positions matching TRBD1. This CDR3 has 14 amino acids. The ends lost 8 bases at V and 4 bases at J; junction bases unmatched: 9. Germline CDR1 and CDR2: SGHRS and YFSETQ. The CDR3 is CASGTGTGPYGYTF. The CDR3 DNA is TGCGCCAGTGGGACCGGGACAGGGCCCTATGGCTACACCTTC.

The sample holds one count of this clone. V is TRBV5-1 and J is TRBJ2-3; D uncertain. Trimming removed 4 bases from V and 0 bases from J, with 9 bases in between. Per the germline V gene, CDR1 is SGHRS and CDR2 is YFSETQ. This CDR3 is 14 amino acids long. As DNA, the CDR3 is TGCGCCAGCAGCGCAGGAATTAGCACAGATACGCAGTATTTT. Residues: CASSAGISTDTQYF.

The rearrangement joins TRBV7-2 to TRBJ2-1; D unclear. Germline lookup yields CDR1 SGHTA and CDR2 FQGNSA. The CDR3 extends over 14 amino acids. Trimming cost V 3 bases and J 4 bases, with 10 bases left between them. The CDR3 spells CASSLLFRYNEQFF. The CDR3 DNA sequence: TGTGCCAGCAGCTTGTTATTCAGGTACAATGAGCAGTTCTTC.

This chain joins TRBV5-1 and TRBJ1-1; 7 bases map to TRBD1. The trim removed 3 bases at V and 1 base at J, leaving 6 bases unmatched. Germline V CDR1 and CDR2: SGHRS, YFSETQ. The CDR3 is made up of 15 amino acids. CDR3 in DNA: TGCGCCAGCAGCTCGGACAGGAGCGGGAACACTGAAGCTTTCTTT. Protein product: CASSSDRSGNTEAFF.

This chain links TRBV5-1 with TRBJ1-2; 9 bases fit TRBD1. The germline gives CDR1 SGHRS, CDR2 YFSETQ. Trimming cost V 4 bases and J 6 bases; bases outside gene matches: 10. The CDR3 is made up of 15 amino acids. CDR3 sequence (DNA): TGCGCCAGCAGCCCCTCGGGACAGGGAAAAAATGGCTACACCTTC. Its protein is CASSPSGQGKNGYTF.

The chain links TRBV30 to TRBJ1-1; tentative D call: TRBD1 (6 bases). Germline loops: CDR1 GTSNPN, CDR2 SVGIG (reference sequence). The CDR3 spans 12 residues. V gave up 8 bases and J gave up 6 bases, with 16 bases separating them. The DNA of the CDR3 is TGTGCCAGAAACAGGGCGGGGGCTGAAGCTTTCTTT. This sequence encodes CARNRAGAEAFF.